This T cell receptor beta chain was obtained from a study of post-analysis software for immune sequencing data. Points from the study as a whole: The study found TRBV5-6, TRBV5-1 and TRBV20-1 among a few TRBV segments more frequent in patients than controls. The study found significantly lower normalized Chao1 diversity in multiple sclerosis patients than in controls.

Trimming took 4 bases from V and 7 from J, leaving 10 bases between them. The CDR3 is 12 amino acids. CDR1 is ENHRY, CDR2 SYGVKD, per germline. Tagging with unique molecular identifiers was a feature of the TCR beta cDNA libraries. MiXCR, run by TCRdb on the PCR reads, gives a single entry per CDR3 protein. The sample has roughly 540,000 distinct CDR3 sequences, around 34% seen once. This clonotype was counted only a few times. The antigen is not known. The receptor was derived from a girl under 18 with multiple sclerosis. Sequencing was done on a sample of blood. The chain uses TRBV10-3 and TRBJ1-2; the D gene is possibly TRBD1 (6 bases). In DNA form, the CDR3 reads TGTGCCATCAGTGTTCAGGGGTCTGGCTACACCTTC. This encodes CAISVQGSGYTF.